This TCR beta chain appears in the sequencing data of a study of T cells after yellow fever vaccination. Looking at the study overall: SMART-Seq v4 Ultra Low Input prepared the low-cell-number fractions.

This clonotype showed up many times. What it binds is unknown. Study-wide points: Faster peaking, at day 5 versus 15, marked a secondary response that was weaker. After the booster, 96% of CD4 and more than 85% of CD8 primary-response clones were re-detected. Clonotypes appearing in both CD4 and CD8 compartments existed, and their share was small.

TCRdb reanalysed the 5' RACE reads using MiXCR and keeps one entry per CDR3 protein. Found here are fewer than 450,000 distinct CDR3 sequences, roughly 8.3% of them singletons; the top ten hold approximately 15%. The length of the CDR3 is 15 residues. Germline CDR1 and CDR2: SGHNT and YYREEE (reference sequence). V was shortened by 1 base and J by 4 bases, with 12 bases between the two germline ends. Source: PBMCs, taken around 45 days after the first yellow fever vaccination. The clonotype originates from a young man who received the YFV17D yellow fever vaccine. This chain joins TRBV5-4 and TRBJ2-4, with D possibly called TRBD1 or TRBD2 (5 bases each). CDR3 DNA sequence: TGTGCCAGCAGCTTGAGAGGGGATGGGAAAAACATTCAGTACTTC. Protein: CASSLRGDGKNIQYF.